This T cell receptor (beta chain) was retrieved from a study of PD-1 blockade in mismatch repair-deficient tumors. The repertoire was sequenced with immunoSEQ multiplex PCR; TCRdb's copy has only in-frame clones and lacks some. The table lists 38,000 or so clones, 85% of them singletons. From germline, CDR1 is GTSNPN and CDR2 SVGIG (reference sequence). V gave up 2 bases and J gave up 10 bases, with 11 bases separating them. The CDR3 runs to 11 residues. The receptor comes from an adult with mismatch repair-deficient cancer. The V gene is TRBV30, the J gene TRBJ1-1; D gene uncertain. Sequences were derived from peripheral blood, sampled 76 weeks after starting pembrolizumab. CDR3 bases: TGTGCCTGGAGTCAAGATTTGGGAGCTTTCTTT. Amino acids: CAWSQDLGAFF.